This T cell receptor (beta chain) was found in a study of T-cell reconstitution after alpha-beta-depleted transplantation in children (TCRdb year 2016). With respect to the entire study: Using TCR repertoire profiling, the study followed T-cell immune reconstitution in a quantitative way in children after TCRalphabeta/CD19-depleted allogeneic hematopoietic cell transplantation. Results and caveats for the whole study, not just this receptor: The apparently early recovery of alphabetaT-cell counts about two months after transplant reportedly depended on only several hundred rapidly expanded clones that came from non-depleted graft cells. Over the following months the frequencies of hyperexpanded clones went down, and after one year T-cell counts and TCRbeta diversity were mostly credited to newly produced T cells. In some patients, high TCRbeta diversity at day 60 was attributed to recipient T cells and intrathymic progenitors that had survived conditioning.

The sample's treatment or condition label is to be understood as: allogeneic hematopoietic cell transplantation with graft depleted of TCRalphabeta T cells and CD19 B cells. The transplant recipients were children given TCRalphabeta/CD19-depleted allogeneic hematopoietic cell grafts. Trimming removed 2 bases from V and 4 bases from J; the gene matches leave 11 bases unexplained. Including the terminal cysteine and phenylalanine, the CDR3 comprises 18 residues. The kept DNA is CDR3 alone, 54 bases in frame from the first base. Library preparation used PCR. Reads for this sample came from an Illumina HiSeq 2500. TCR libraries were prepared with molecular barcoding, using unique molecular identifiers to normalize TCRbeta repertoire quantification. TCRdb trimmed public reads at Q25 via fastp, called clones via MiXCR and kept in-frame beta chains. Every CDR3 protein is listed once, alongside the most common genes and DNA of its rows. Across this sample there are about 980,000 distinct CDR3 sequences, with about 29% seen only once. The ten largest clones add up to around 30% of the sample.

This clonotype was seen a few times. Its target antigen remains unknown. Base-call qualities are not available, and no considerably larger clone is one nucleotide away. The TCR originated in a boy younger than two who had a stem cell transplant for SCID, so the T cells may come from the graft donor. The source was PBMCs, mostly from graft donor cells, collected 360 days after TCRalphabeta/CD19-depleted stem cell transplant. Here the chain combines TRBV12-3 or TRBV12-4 and TRBJ2-2, with 9 middle bases fitting TRBD2. The DNA sequence is TGTGCCAGCAGTTTAACCCTAGCGGGGTATATTCCCACCGGGGAGCTGTTTTTT. Its protein product is CASSLTLAGYIPTGELFF.